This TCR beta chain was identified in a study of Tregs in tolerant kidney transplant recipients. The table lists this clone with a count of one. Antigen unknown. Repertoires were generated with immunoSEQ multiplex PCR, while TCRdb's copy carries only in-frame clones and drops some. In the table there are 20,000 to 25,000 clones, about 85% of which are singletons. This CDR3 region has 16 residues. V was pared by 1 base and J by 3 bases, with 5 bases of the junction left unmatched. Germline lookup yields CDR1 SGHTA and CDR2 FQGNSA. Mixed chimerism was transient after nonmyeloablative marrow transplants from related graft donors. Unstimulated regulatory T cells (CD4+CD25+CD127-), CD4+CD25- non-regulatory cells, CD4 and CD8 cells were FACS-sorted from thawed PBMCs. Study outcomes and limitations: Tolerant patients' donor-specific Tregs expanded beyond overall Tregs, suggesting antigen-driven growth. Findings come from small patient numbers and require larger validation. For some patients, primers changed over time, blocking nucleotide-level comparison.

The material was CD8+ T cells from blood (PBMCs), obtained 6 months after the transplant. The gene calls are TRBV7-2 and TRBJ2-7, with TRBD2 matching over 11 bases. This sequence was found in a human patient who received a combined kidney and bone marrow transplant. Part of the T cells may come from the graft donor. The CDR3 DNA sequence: TGTGCCAGCAGCTTAGTCGCTAGCGGGGGGAACTACGAGCAGTACTTC. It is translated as CASSLVASGGNYEQYF. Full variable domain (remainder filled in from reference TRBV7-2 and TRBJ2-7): GAGVSQSPSNKVTEKGKDVELRCDPISGHTALYWYRQSLGQGLEFLIYFQGNSAPDKSGLPSDRFSAERTGGSVSTLTIQRTQQEDSAVYLCASSLVASGGNYEQYFGPGTRLTVT.